A selection of T cell receptor beta chains follows, all from one sample in a study of T cell repertoires in cytomegalovirus infection. TCRdb redid the calling of the reads with MiXCR, one entry per CDR3 protein. The table shows roughly 860,000 distinct CDR3 sequences, with approximately 32% occurring only once. Their antigens remain unidentified. Material: cultured CD8+ T cells from PBMCs, obtained from culture after CMV antigen stimulation. The receptors derive from a human donor in good health (CMV status not recorded). Some clones in this sample may be carry-over from other donors' samples. Each CDR3 is given with its conserved first and last residue. A D gene is named only where the DNA matches it firmly. Some rows have no size entry. The others give once, few or many, or a class for an expanded clone.

d_call | clone_size | j_call | v_call | cdr3_nt | cdr3_aa
. | few | TRBJ2-1 | TRBV2 | TGTGCCAGCCAGGGGGGGGTCCATGAGCAGTTCTTC | CASQGGVHEQFF
TRBD1 | few | TRBJ2-7 | TRBV6-5 | TGTGCCAGCAGTTTAACAGGGGGAGCCCCCTACGAGCAGTACTTC | CASSLTGGAPYEQYF
. | . | TRBJ2-3 | TRBV20-1 | TGCAGTGCTCTGCTAGTGGGGCCACTGGGTACGCAGTATTTT | CSALLVGPLGTQYF
. | . | TRBJ2-3 | TRBV5-4 | TGTGCCAGCATCCCCACAGCTAGCACAGATACGCAGTATTTT | CASIPTASTDTQYF
TRBD2 | once | TRBJ2-5 | TRBV29-1 | TGCAGCGTTGAAGATCCAACGGGGGGGAAAGAGACCCAGTACTTC | CSVEDPTGGKETQYF
. | . | TRBJ1-2 | TRBV7-6 | TGTGCCAGCAGCTTAGTAACAGAAGGATTTGCTAACGGGGGCTACACCTTC | CASSLVTEGFANGGYTF
. | . | TRBJ2-7 | TRBV6-1 | TGTGCCAGCAGTGAAGCTGCTACAGGGTTCTACGAGCAGTACTTC | CASSEAATGFYEQYF
TRBD2 | many | TRBJ2-4 | TRBV29-1 | TGCAGCGCCAGACTAGCGGGGGGCCAAAACATTCAGTACTTC | CSARLAGGQNIQYF
TRBD2 | few | TRBJ2-7 | TRBV5-1 | TGCGCCAGCAGTGGGGGGGACTCCGAGCAGTACTTC | CASSGGDSEQYF
. | few | TRBJ2-7 | TRBV6-7 | TGTGCCAGCAGTTACCCGCCTGACCAGAGGGGCTACGAGCAGTACTTC | CASSYPPDQRGYEQYF
. | . | TRBJ2-5 | TRBV7-2 | TGTGCCAGCAGCCTTGACCTGGGAGCACAAGAGACCCAGTACTTC | CASSLDLGAQETQYF
. | . | TRBJ2-5 | TRBV6-5 | TGTGCCAGCAGTTACTCTCCCAGGGGAGAGACCCAGTACTTC | CASSYSPRGETQYF
. | . | TRBJ2-2 | TRBV2 | TGTGCCAGCAGTGAAGTTTGGGGGATCACCGGGGAGCTGTTTTTT | CASSEVWGITGELFF
. | . | TRBJ1-1 | TRBV19 | TGTGCCAGTAGTGCCCTCATAGGGGACACTGAAGCTTTCTTT | CASSALIGDTEAFF
. | few | TRBJ1-1 | TRBV7-9 | TGTGCCAGCAGCCCGGGACATCTTTTGAACACTGAAGCTTTCTTT | CASSPGHLLNTEAFF
TRBD2 | . | TRBJ2-5 | TRBV28 | TGTGCCAGCAGTTTCGGCCTAGCGGGGCGGGAGACCCAGTACTTC | CASSFGLAGRETQYF
TRBD2 | few | TRBJ2-1 | TRBV29-1 | TGCAGCGTTGAAGCTCTGGGTAGCGGGGGGAGCTCCTACAATGAGCAGTTCTTC | CSVEALGSGGSSYNEQFF
TRBD1 | . | TRBJ2-5 | TRBV4-3 | TGCGCCAGCAGCCAAGGATTGTGGGAGGACAGGGTGCAAGAGACCCAGTACTTC | CASSQGLWEDRVQETQYF
. | . | TRBJ2-2 | TRBV29-1 | TGCAGCGTTGAAGATCGTGAGGAAGCCGGGGAGCTGTTTTTT | CSVEDREEAGELFF
. | few | TRBJ2-2 | TRBV6-2/TRBV6-3 | TGTGCCAGCAGTTACTCGAAGGGAGTCGCGGGGAGAAACACCGGGGAGCTGTTTTTT | CASSYSKGVAGRNTGELFF
TRBD1 | many | TRBJ2-2 | TRBV7-9 | TGTGCCAGCAGCTTTCCCCGGACAGGCGCGAACACCGGGGAGCTGTTTTTT | CASSFPRTGANTGELFF
. | . | TRBJ2-6 | TRBV7-4 | TGTGCCAGCAGCCTAGAGGGACGGATCCCTTCTGGGGCCAACGTCCTGACTTTC | CASSLEGRIPSGANVLTF
. | few | TRBJ1-5 | TRBV7-6 | TGTGCCAGCAGCCTGTCGGGGATTCAAGGCAATCAGCCCCAGCATTTT | CASSLSGIQGNQPQHF
TRBD1 | few | TRBJ2-1 | TRBV5-5 | TGTGCCAGCAGCTTGGGAGACAGGGTGGTGAGTGAGCAGTTCTTC | CASSLGDRVVSEQFF
TRBD1 | . | TRBJ2-7 | TRBV7-9 | TGTGCCAGCAGCCAGACGACAGGGAAATCCTACGAGCAGTACTTC | CASSQTTGKSYEQYF
. | . | TRBJ2-2 | TRBV12-5 | TGTGCTAGTGGTTTCCTCTCAGGGGAGGGGGACACCGGGGAGCTGTTTTTT | CASGFLSGEGDTGELFF
. | many | TRBJ1-2 | TRBV12-3/TRBV12-4 | TGTGCCAGCAGCCTATCTAACTATGGCTACACCTTC | CASSLSNYGYTF
. | few | TRBJ2-1 | TRBV20-1 | TGCAGTGCTAACTCCTTTGGGGTTAACTTTTACAATGAGCAGTTCTTC | CSANSFGVNFYNEQFF
. | few | TRBJ2-3 | TRBV4-1 | TGCGCCAGCAGCCAAAAGACTAGTCTATCAAGGACAGATACGCAGTATTTT | CASSQKTSLSRTDTQYF
. | . | TRBJ1-5 | TRBV19 | TGTGCCAGTATGGGGTATGAGAGCAATCAGCCCCAGCATTTT | CASMGYESNQPQHF
. | . | TRBJ1-2 | TRBV4-1 | TGCGCCAGCAGCCAAGATAAAGGTCATGGCTACACCTTC | CASSQDKGHGYTF
. | few | TRBJ2-2 | TRBV6-1 | TGTGCCAGCAGTTTCCGGGACTCGACCACCGGGGAGCTGTTTTTT | CASSFRDSTTGELFF
TRBD1 | many | TRBJ1-1 | TRBV7-8 | TGTGCCAGCAGCCCGAACAGGGGGCCCAACACTGAAGCTTTCTTT | CASSPNRGPNTEAFF
TRBD2 | . | TRBJ2-3 | TRBV19 | TGTGCCAGCGTAGCGGGGGGTAGCACAGATACGCAGTATTTT | CASVAGGSTDTQYF
TRBD1 | . | TRBJ2-4 | TRBV5-5 | TGTGCCAGCAGCTCCTCACAGGGGATAGACATTCAGTACTTC | CASSSSQGIDIQYF